These T cell receptor beta chains were read from a single sample in a study of blood T cell repertoires in COVID-19. This table comes from immunoSEQ multiplex PCR, and its TCRdb copy is limited to in-frame clones, with some not included. The sample has hundreds of thousands of clones, 70% to 90% seen once. Material: PBMCs or T cells enriched from blood (not recorded which). Receptors originate from a middle-aged woman with acute COVID-19. CDR3s include the opening cysteine and the closing phenylalanine or tryptophan. D genes are given only for firm matches. The listing skips clone size in some rows; elsewhere it reads once, few, many or a size class.

D: -; V: TRBV6-5; J: TRBJ1-1; size: once; DNA: TGTGCCAGCAGTCCGGAAACGGGCCGGGGGTCTGAAGCTTTCTTT; CDR3: CASSPETGRGSEAFF
D: -; V: TRBV7-9; J: TRBJ1-3; size: -; DNA: TGTGCCAGCAGCTTTGGGCAGAATGGAAACACCATATATTTT; CDR3: CASSFGQNGNTIYF
D: TRBD2; V: TRBV9; J: TRBJ2-3; size: -; DNA: TGTGCCAGCAGCGTGTCTAGCGGGAGGGCCACAGATACGCAGTATTTT; CDR3: CASSVSSGRATDTQYF
D: TRBD1; V: TRBV27; J: TRBJ1-6; size: -; DNA: TGTGCCAGCAGTCAAGGGGACAGAAATTCACCCCTCCACTTT; CDR3: CASSQGDRNSPLHF
D: TRBD2; V: TRBV19; J: TRBJ2-1; size: -; DNA: TGTGCCAGTCGGCCGGGACTAGCGGGAGGGAACAATGAGCAGTTCTTC; CDR3: CASRPGLAGGNNEQFF
D: TRBD1; V: TRBV14; J: TRBJ1-1; size: -; DNA: TGTGCCAGCAGCCAGGGGACAGGGACTGAAGCTTTCTTT; CDR3: CASSQGTGTEAFF
D: TRBD1; V: TRBV9; J: TRBJ1-2; size: -; DNA: TGTGCCAGCAGCGCGCGCGACAGGGGTCAGGATGGCTACACCTTC; CDR3: CASSARDRGQDGYTF
D: TRBD2; V: TRBV24-1; J: TRBJ2-1; size: -; DNA: TGTGCCACCAGTGGTTCCGGGAGCGGGGGAGACAATGAGCAGTTCTTC; CDR3: CATSGSGSGGDNEQFF
D: TRBD1; V: TRBV27; J: TRBJ1-5; size: -; DNA: TGTGCCAGCACCGGACAGGGCAAGGGCAATCAGCCCCAGCATTTT; CDR3: CASTGQGKGNQPQHF
D: -; V: TRBV10-1; J: TRBJ2-2; size: once; DNA: TGCGCCAGCAACTCCAACACCGGGGAGCTGTTTTTT; CDR3: CASNSNTGELFF
D: -; V: TRBV2; J: TRBJ2-2; size: -; DNA: TGTGCCAGCAGCTACCTCCATCGCGGGGAGCTGTTTTTT; CDR3: CASSYLHRGELFF
D: TRBD2; V: TRBV3-1/TRBV3-2; J: TRBJ2-2; size: -; DNA: TGTGCCAGCAGCCAACGTACTAGCGGGAGGGGGATGACCGGGGAGCTGTTTTTT; CDR3: CASSQRTSGRGMTGELFF
D: -; V: TRBV20-1; J: TRBJ2-1; size: -; DNA: TGCAGTGCTAGATCGTACAATGAGCAGTTCTTC; CDR3: CSARSYNEQFF
D: -; V: TRBV19; J: TRBJ1-3; size: -; DNA: TGTGCCAGTAGTATTTGGAGTTTGTCTTCCGTCGGAAACACCATATATTTT; CDR3: CASSIWSLSSVGNTIYF
D: -; V: TRBV18; J: TRBJ1-1; size: -; DNA: TGTGCCAGCTCACCACCGGGGGCTCGGGTGAAGACTGAAGCTTTCTTT; CDR3: CASSPPGARVKTEAFF
D: TRBD1; V: TRBV5-6; J: TRBJ2-3; size: once; DNA: TGTGCCAGCAGTCGTGGACAGGGGGTGTGGGAAGATACGCAGTATTTT; CDR3: CASSRGQGVWEDTQYF
D: TRBD2; V: TRBV6-6; J: TRBJ2-7; size: -; DNA: TGTGCCAGCAAACCCGGGACTAGCGGCTCCTACGAGCAGTACTTC; CDR3: CASKPGTSGSYEQYF
D: TRBD2; V: TRBV2; J: TRBJ2-3; size: -; DNA: TGTGCCAGCAGGGGGACTAGCGGGAGGGTTGATACGCAGTATTTT; CDR3: CASRGTSGRVDTQYF
D: TRBD1; V: TRBV3-1/TRBV3-2; J: TRBJ1-1; size: -; DNA: TGTGCCAGCAGCCAAGAGGGGGACAGGGGATTGAACACTGAAGCTTTCTTT; CDR3: CASSQEGDRGLNTEAFF
D: TRBD2; V: TRBV5-6; J: TRBJ2-5; size: -; DNA: TGTGCCAGCACCATACTAGCGGGAGGGTGGGGACAAGAGACCCAGTACTTC; CDR3: CASTILAGGWGQETQYF
D: -; V: TRBV11-2; J: TRBJ1-1; size: once; DNA: TGTGCCAGCAGCCTTGACCCGCCAGGGGCAGGGCAAATGAACACTGAAGCTTTCTTT; CDR3: CASSLDPPGAGQMNTEAFF
D: TRBD1; V: TRBV7-9; J: TRBJ1-2; size: -; DNA: TGTGCCAGCAGACATGAGCCGGGACAGGGGGTTTGGAACTATGGCTACACCTTC; CDR3: CASRHEPGQGVWNYGYTF
D: -; V: TRBV28; J: TRBJ1-3; size: -; DNA: TGTGCCAGCAGTTTGGAGGGTGCCAGACGATCTGGAAACACCATATATTTT; CDR3: CASSLEGARRSGNTIYF
D: TRBD1; V: TRBV2; J: TRBJ2-7; size: -; DNA: TGTGCCAGCACTCTAGACAGGGCTAATACCTACGAGCAGTACTTC; CDR3: CASTLDRANTYEQYF
D: TRBD2; V: TRBV11-3; J: TRBJ2-7; size: -; DNA: TGTGCCAGCAGCCTCTGGACTAGCGGGCGTACACAAGCCTACGAGCAGTACTTC; CDR3: CASSLWTSGRTQAYEQYF
D: -; V: TRBV29-1; J: TRBJ1-1; size: -; DNA: TGCAGCATTAACAGGGCGAACACTGAAGCTTTCTTT; CDR3: CSINRANTEAFF
D: TRBD1; V: TRBV5-4; J: TRBJ2-1; size: -; DNA: TGTGCCAGCAGAATGACAGGGAGCAATGAGCAGTTCTTC; CDR3: CASRMTGSNEQFF
D: -; V: TRBV5-1; J: TRBJ1-5; size: -; DNA: TGCGCCAGCAGCTTGGCCCCGGGGAGCCAGCCCCAGCATTTT; CDR3: CASSLAPGSQPQHF
D: TRBD2; V: TRBV10-3; J: TRBJ2-7; size: few; DNA: TGTGCCACCGGGACTAGCGGGAGGTACGAGCAGTACTTC; CDR3: CATGTSGRYEQYF
D: TRBD1; V: TRBV6-6; J: TRBJ1-1; size: -; DNA: TGTGCCAGCATCCCTCAGACAGGGACCACTGAAGCTTTCTTT; CDR3: CASIPQTGTTEAFF
D: -; V: TRBV7-9; J: TRBJ2-7; size: -; DNA: TGTGCCAGCAGCCTAAAGGACAGATACGAGCAGTACTTC; CDR3: CASSLKDRYEQYF